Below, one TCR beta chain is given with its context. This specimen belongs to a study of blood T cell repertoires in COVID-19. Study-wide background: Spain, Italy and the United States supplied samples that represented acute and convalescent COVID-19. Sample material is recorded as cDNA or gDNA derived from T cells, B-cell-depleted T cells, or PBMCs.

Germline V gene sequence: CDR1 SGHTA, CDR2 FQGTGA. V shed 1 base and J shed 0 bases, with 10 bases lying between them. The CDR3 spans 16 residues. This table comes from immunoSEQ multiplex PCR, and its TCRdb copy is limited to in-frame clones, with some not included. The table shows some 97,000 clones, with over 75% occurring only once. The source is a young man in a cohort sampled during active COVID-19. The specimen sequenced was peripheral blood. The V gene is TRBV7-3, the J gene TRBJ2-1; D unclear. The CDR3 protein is CASSLSGGSSYNEQFF. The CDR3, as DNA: TGTGCCAGCAGCTTAAGTGGCGGTAGCTCCTACAATGAGCAGTTCTTC.